This TCR beta chain was sequenced during a study of blood T cell repertoires in COVID-19. Turning to the study itself: The cDNA or gDNA used as material had been derived from T cells, B-cell-depleted T cells, or PBMCs.

CDR1 DFQATT and CDR2 SNEGSKA come from the germline V gene (reference sequence). CDR3 length: 9 amino acids. In the source study's methods: Reference gene primers were amplified, and this amplification served to estimate nucleated cell counts. Assay: immunoSEQ multiplex PCR; the TCRdb copy retains only in-frame clones and omits some. D and trimming were read from the DNA, whereas the V and J calls and clone size are those reported in that table. The table lists some 280,000 clones, about 85% of them singletons. The receptor comes from a woman in her forties or fifties with active or convalescent COVID-19. V gene TRBV20-1 combines with J gene TRBJ2-1; 8 positions match TRBD2. Input material: peripheral blood. The CDR3 DNA is TGCTCGGGGGGGGACGAGCAGTTCTTC. Protein product: CSGGDEQFF.